Listed below are T cell receptor beta chains from one sample, sequenced in a study of blood T cell repertoires in COVID-19. Using immunoSEQ multiplex PCR, the repertoire was profiled, and TCRdb retains in-frame clones only, with some absent. The sample lists about 150,000 clones, 65% to 90% occurring once. The sequencing input was peripheral blood. The receptor set was obtained from an older woman with COVID-19, enrolled during active disease. CDR3s include the opening cysteine and the closing phenylalanine or tryptophan. D genes are given only for firm matches. Not all rows give a size; the values are once, few, many and, for expanded clones, a class.

TRBJ2-2,TRBV9,TRBD2,-,CASSVVVGGPAGELFF,TGTGCCAGCAGCGTAGTGGTGGGAGGGCCTGCCGGGGAGCTGTTTTTT
TRBJ1-3,TRBV6-5,-,once,CASISGGNTIYF,TGTGCCAGCATATCCGGGGGAAACACCATATATTTT
TRBJ1-3,TRBV7-3,-,-,CASSLTISDTIYF,TGTGCCAGCAGCTTAACGATCAGCGACACCATATATTTT
TRBJ1-2,TRBV6-2/TRBV6-3,-,-,CASSYRQGTNYGYTF,TGTGCCAGCAGTTATCGGCAGGGAACTAACTATGGCTACACCTTC
TRBJ1-1,TRBV4-2,-,-,CASSQPPGSLSSTEAFF,TGTGCCAGCAGCCAACCACCAGGCAGTCTATCGAGCACTGAAGCTTTCTTT
TRBJ2-1,TRBV5-1,TRBD2,-,CASSLGLAGGYEQFF,TGCGCCAGCAGCTTAGGACTAGCGGGAGGGTATGAGCAGTTCTTC
TRBJ2-5,TRBV5-1,-,-,CASSFPGLSGETQYF,TGCGCCAGCAGCTTCCCGGGACTCTCAGGAGAGACCCAGTACTTC
TRBJ1-6,TRBV2,TRBD1,-,CASTGQGANSPLHF,TGTGCCAGCACGGGACAGGGGGCAAATTCACCCCTCCACTTT
TRBJ2-1,TRBV5-6,TRBD1,once,CASSGGIDSYNEQFF,TGTGCCAGCTCAGGGGGTATTGACTCCTACAATGAGCAGTTCTTC
TRBJ1-5,TRBV19,-,-,CASMAGAHSNQPQHF,TGTGCCAGTATGGCAGGGGCCCATAGCAATCAGCCCCAGCATTTT
TRBJ1-1,TRBV5-4,-,-,CASTQPRGGGGKNTEAFF,TGTGCCAGCACCCAGCCCAGAGGAGGGGGGGGCAAGAACACTGAAGCTTTCTTT
TRBJ1-3,TRBV7-9,-,-,CASSSYPGGGPGNTIYF,TGTGCCAGCAGCTCTTACCCCGGGGGGGGCCCTGGAAACACCATATATTTT
TRBJ1-2,TRBV19,-,-,CASNTGGQPYGYTF,TGTGCCAGTAATACCGGAGGGCAGCCCTATGGCTACACCTTC
TRBJ1-4,TRBV5-6,-,-,CASSLQGASNEKLFF,TGTGCCAGCAGCTTGCAAGGGGCTAGTAATGAAAAACTGTTTTTT
TRBJ2-1,TRBV19,-,-,CASSIGLGGNEQFF,TGTGCCAGTAGTATTGGGCTAGGGGGTAATGAGCAGTTCTTC
TRBJ2-2,TRBV10-1,TRBD1,-,CASSLQGANTGELFF,TGCGCCAGCAGTTTACAGGGGGCGAACACCGGGGAGCTGTTTTTT
TRBJ2-1,TRBV4-2,-,-,CASSQDDFLSYNEQFF,TGTGCCAGCAGCCAAGACGACTTCTTATCCTACAATGAGCAGTTCTTC
TRBJ2-1,TRBV27,-,-,CASSLRHQHDKYNEQFF,TGTGCCAGCAGTTTAAGACACCAACACGACAAATACAATGAGCAGTTCTTC
TRBJ1-1,TRBV19,TRBD1,-,CASSQSSRGRGTEAFF,TGTGCCAGTTCACAATCTTCCAGGGGGCGAGGCACTGAAGCTTTCTTT
TRBJ2-7,TRBV11-1,TRBD2,-,CASSPLAGVGEQYF,TGTGCCAGCAGCCCCTTAGCGGGAGTCGGCGAGCAGTACTTC
TRBJ1-2,TRBV29-1,TRBD1,-,CSGGTANYGYTF,TGCAGCGGTGGGACAGCTAACTATGGCTACACCTTC
TRBJ2-2,TRBV6-5,-,-,CASSTHVPGSGELFF,TGTGCCAGCAGTACCCATGTCCCGGGGTCCGGGGAGCTGTTTTTT
TRBJ1-1,TRBV5-1,-,-,CASSTGTSPGQTFF,TGCGCCAGCAGCACCGGGACAAGTCCGGGGCAGACTTTCTTT
TRBJ1-1,TRBV30,-,-,CAWAEASNTEAFF,TGTGCCTGGGCGGAAGCTAGCAACACTGAAGCTTTCTTT
TRBJ2-5,TRBV25-1,-,-,CASTSTRGETQYF,TGTGCCAGCACCTCCACCCGGGGAGAGACCCAGTACTTC
TRBJ2-5,TRBV3-1/TRBV3-2,TRBD2,-,CASSLIAGVETQYF,TGTGCCAGCAGCCTTATAGCGGGAGTGGAGACCCAGTACTTC
TRBJ1-4,TRBV4-1,TRBD1,-,CASSHPRTGGAGEKLFF,TGCGCCAGCAGCCACCCGAGGACAGGGGGTGCAGGTGAAAAACTGTTTTTT
TRBJ1-5,TRBV19,-,-,CASSRSRAGVFSNQPQHF,TGTGCCAGTAGTAGGTCCAGGGCCGGCGTTTTTAGCAATCAGCCCCAGCATTTT
TRBJ2-2,TRBV5-1,TRBD1,-,CASSPGTGGNTGELFF,TGCGCCAGCAGCCCCGGGACAGGGGGCAACACCGGGGAGCTGTTTTTT
TRBJ1-2,TRBV2,-,few,CASSLDSYGYTF,TGTGCCAGCAGTTTGGACAGCTATGGCTACACCTTC
TRBJ2-3,TRBV6-1,-,-,CASSEGGTQYF,TGTGCCAGCAGTGAGGGAGGTACGCAGTATTTT
TRBJ2-5,TRBV3-1/TRBV3-2,TRBD2,-,CASSQDSAGSQETQYF,TGTGCCAGCAGCCAAGATTCAGCGGGATCCCAAGAGACCCAGTACTTC
TRBJ1-3,TRBV15,-,-,CATSRGGTDFSGNTIYF,TGTGCCACCAGCAGAGGGGGCACAGACTTCTCTGGAAACACCATATATTTT
TRBJ1-3,TRBV9,-,-,CASSVDPGIGGNTIYF,TGTGCCAGCAGCGTAGATCCAGGAATCGGTGGAAACACCATATATTTT
TRBJ2-1,TRBV19,TRBD2,-,CASSIEASGYNEQFF,TGTGCCAGTAGTATAGAGGCTAGCGGCTACAATGAGCAGTTCTTC
TRBJ1-2,TRBV13,-,-,CASSLEGGSYGYTF,TGTGCCAGCAGCTTAGAAGGGGGAAGCTATGGCTACACCTTC
TRBJ1-2,TRBV5-1,-,few,CASSLGSGNYGYTF,TGCGCCAGCAGCTTGGGATCGGGGAACTATGGCTACACCTTC
TRBJ1-5,TRBV4-1,-,-,CASSQENRAQPRHF,TGCGCCAGCAGCCAAGAGAACAGGGCTCAGCCCCGGCATTTT
TRBJ2-1,TRBV14,TRBD1,-,CASSQWTGARSEQFF,TGTGCCAGCAGCCAGTGGACAGGGGCTAGGAGTGAGCAGTTCTTC
TRBJ1-2,TRBV3-1/TRBV3-2,-,-,CASSQGDTGSLAGYTF,TGTGCCAGCAGCCAAGGGGACACAGGGTCCTTAGCCGGCTACACCTTC
TRBJ2-5,TRBV3-1/TRBV3-2,-,few,CASNRDMKTQYF,TGTGCCAGCAACCGGGACATGAAGACCCAGTACTTC
TRBJ1-2,TRBV3-1/TRBV3-2,-,-,CASSQAQDGYTF,TGTGCCAGCAGCCAAGCTCAGGATGGCTACACCTTC
TRBJ1-1,TRBV30,TRBD1,few,CAWSPLTGVNTEAFF,TGTGCCTGGAGCCCCCTGACAGGGGTAAACACTGAAGCTTTCTTT
TRBJ2-3,TRBV11-2,TRBD2,few,CASSLLLAGGGDTQYF,TGTGCCAGCAGCCTACTCTTAGCGGGAGGTGGGGATACGCAGTATTTT
TRBJ2-5,TRBV11-2,-,-,CASSFTKTGLGKETQYF,TGTGCCAGCAGCTTCACAAAGACGGGTCTAGGAAAAGAGACCCAGTACTTC
TRBJ1-1,TRBV6-1,TRBD1,-,CASSALSGTGGTEAFF,TGTGCCAGCAGTGCTCTGTCCGGGACAGGGGGCACTGAAGCTTTCTTT
TRBJ1-3,TRBV19,TRBD1,-,CASSLQGRSSGNTIYF,TGTGCCAGTAGTCTACAGGGGAGATCCTCTGGAAACACCATATATTTT
TRBJ1-1,TRBV5-1,TRBD1,-,CASSFYGTGESEAFF,TGCGCCAGCAGCTTCTACGGGACAGGGGAATCTGAAGCTTTCTTT